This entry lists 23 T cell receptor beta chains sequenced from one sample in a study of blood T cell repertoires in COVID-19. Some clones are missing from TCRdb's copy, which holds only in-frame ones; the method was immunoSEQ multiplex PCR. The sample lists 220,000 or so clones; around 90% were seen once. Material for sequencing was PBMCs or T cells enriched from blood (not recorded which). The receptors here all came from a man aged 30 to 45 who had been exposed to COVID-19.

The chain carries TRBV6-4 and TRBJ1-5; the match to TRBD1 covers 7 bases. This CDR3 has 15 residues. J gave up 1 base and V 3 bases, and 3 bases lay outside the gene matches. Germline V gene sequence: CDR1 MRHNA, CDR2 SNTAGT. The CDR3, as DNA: TGTGCCAGCAGTGAAAGGGGGCAAAGCAATCAGCCCCAGCATTTT. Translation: CASSERGQSNQPQHF.

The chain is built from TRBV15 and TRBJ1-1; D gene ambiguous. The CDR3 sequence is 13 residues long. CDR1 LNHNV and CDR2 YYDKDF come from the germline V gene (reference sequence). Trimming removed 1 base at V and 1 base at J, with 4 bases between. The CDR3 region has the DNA TGTGCCACCAGCAGAGGACAGAACACTGAAGCTTTCTTT. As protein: CATSRGQNTEAFF.

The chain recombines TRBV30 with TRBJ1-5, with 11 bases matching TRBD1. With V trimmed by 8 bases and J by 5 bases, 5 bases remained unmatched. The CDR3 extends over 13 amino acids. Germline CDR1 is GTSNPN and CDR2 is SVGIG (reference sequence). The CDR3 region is CASGTGGYQPQHF. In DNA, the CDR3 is TGTGCCAGCGGGACAGGGGGTTATCAGCCCCAGCATTTT.

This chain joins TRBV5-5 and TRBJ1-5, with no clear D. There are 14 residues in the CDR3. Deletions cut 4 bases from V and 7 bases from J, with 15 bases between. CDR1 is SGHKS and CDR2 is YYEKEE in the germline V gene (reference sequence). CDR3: CASSLGGKNQPQHF. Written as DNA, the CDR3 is TGTGCCAGCAGCCTGGGCGGGAAAAACCAGCCCCAGCATTTT.

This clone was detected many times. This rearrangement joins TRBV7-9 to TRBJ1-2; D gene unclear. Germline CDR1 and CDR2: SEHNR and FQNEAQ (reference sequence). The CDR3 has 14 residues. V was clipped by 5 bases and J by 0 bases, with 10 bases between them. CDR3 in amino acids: CASSRGGPNYGYTF. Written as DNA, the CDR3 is TGTGCCAGCAGCCGAGGCGGGCCTAACTATGGCTACACCTTC.

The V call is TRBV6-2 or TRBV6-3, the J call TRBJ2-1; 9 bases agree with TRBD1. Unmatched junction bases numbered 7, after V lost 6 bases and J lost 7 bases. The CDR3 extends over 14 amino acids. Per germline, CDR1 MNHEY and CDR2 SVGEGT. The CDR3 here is CASSRAQGANEQFF. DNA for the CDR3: TGTGCCAGCAGCAGAGCACAGGGGGCGAATGAGCAGTTCTTC.

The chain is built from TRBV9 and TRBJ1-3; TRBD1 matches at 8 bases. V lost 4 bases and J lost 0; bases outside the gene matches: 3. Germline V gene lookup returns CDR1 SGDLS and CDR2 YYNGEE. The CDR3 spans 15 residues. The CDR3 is CASSRTGSSGNTIYF. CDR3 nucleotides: TGTGCCAGCAGCCGGACAGGGAGCTCTGGAAACACCATATATTTT.

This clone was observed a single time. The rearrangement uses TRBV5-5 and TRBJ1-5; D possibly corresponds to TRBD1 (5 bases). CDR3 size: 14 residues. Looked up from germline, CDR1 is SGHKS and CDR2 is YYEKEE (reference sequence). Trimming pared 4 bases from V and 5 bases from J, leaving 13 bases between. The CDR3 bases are TGTGCCAGCAGCCTGGTACAGGCGGATCAGCCCCAGCATTTT. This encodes CASSLVQADQPQHF.

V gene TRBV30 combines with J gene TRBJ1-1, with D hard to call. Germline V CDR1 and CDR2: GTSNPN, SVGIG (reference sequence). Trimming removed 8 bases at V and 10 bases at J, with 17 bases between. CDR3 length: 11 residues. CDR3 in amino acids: CALSPPAGAFF. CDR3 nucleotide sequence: TGTGCCCTCTCCCCACCGGCGGGAGCTTTCTTT.

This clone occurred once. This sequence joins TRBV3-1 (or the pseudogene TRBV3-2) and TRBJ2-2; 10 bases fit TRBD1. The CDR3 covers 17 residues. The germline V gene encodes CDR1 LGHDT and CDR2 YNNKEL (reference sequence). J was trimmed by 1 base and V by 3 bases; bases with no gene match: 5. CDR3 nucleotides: TGTGCCAGCAGCCAGCCGACAGGGGGCGGGAACACCGGGGAGCTGTTTTTT. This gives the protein CASSQPTGGGNTGELFF.

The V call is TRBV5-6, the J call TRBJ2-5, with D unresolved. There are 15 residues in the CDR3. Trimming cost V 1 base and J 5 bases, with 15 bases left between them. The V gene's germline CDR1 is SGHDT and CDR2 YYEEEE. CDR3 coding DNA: TGTGCCAGCAGCTTGTCTTTTTGGAAGAGGGAGACCCAGTACTTC. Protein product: CASSLSFWKRETQYF.

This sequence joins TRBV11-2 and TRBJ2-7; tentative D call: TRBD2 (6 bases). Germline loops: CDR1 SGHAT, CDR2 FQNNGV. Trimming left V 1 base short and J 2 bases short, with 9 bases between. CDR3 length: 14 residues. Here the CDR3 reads CASSLGRGTYEQYF. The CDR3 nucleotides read TGTGCCAGCAGCTTAGGGCGGGGAACCTACGAGCAGTACTTC.

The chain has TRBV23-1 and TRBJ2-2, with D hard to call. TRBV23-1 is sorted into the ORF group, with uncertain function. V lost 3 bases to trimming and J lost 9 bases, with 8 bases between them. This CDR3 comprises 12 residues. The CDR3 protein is CASSQFQRELFF. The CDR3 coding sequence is TGCGCCAGCAGTCAGTTTCAGAGGGAGCTGTTTTTT.

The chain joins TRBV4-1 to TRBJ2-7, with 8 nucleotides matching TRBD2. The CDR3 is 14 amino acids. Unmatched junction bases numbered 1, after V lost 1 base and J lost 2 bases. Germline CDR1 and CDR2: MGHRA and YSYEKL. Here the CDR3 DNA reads TGCGCCAGCAGCCAAGCGGGACTAGCCTACGAGCAGTACTTC. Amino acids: CASSQAGLAYEQYF.

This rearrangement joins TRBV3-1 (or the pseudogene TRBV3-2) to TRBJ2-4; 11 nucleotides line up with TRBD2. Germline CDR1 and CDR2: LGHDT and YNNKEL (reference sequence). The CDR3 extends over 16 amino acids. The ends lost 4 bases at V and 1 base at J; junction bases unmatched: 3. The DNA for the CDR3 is TGTGCCAGCAGCCGACTAGCGGGGTGGGCCAAAAACATTCAGTACTTC. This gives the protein CASSRLAGWAKNIQYF.

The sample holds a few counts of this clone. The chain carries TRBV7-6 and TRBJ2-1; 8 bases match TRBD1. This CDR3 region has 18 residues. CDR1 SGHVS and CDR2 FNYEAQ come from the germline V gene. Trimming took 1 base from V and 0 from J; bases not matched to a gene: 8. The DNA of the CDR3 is TGTGCCAGCAGCTTAGACTGGACAGGGAAAAGCTCCTACAATGAGCAGTTCTTC. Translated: CASSLDWTGKSSYNEQFF.

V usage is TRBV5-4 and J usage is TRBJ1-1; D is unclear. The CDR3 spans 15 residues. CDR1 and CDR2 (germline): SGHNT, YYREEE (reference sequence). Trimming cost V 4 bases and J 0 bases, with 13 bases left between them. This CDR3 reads CASSETTVLNTEAFF. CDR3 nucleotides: TGTGCCAGCAGCGAGACCACAGTTCTGAACACTGAAGCTTTCTTT.

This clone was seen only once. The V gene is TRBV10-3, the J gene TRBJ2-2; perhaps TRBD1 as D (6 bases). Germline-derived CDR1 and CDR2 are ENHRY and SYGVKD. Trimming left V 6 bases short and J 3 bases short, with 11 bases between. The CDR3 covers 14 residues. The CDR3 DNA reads TGTGCCATCAGCGCTCGACAGGACACCGGGGAGCTGTTTTTT. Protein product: CAISARQDTGELFF.

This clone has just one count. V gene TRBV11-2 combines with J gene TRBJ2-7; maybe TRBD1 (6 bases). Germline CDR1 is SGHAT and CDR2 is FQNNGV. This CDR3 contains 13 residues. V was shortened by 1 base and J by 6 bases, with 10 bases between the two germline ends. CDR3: CASSLVEGGEQYF. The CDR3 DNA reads TGTGCCAGCAGCTTAGTGGAAGGGGGCGAGCAGTACTTC.

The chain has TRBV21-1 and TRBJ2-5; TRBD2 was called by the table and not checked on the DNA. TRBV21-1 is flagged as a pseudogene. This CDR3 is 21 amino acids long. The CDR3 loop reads CASSKALKGARLATDQETQYF. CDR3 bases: TGTGCCAGCAGCAAAGCGCTGAAAGGGGCCCGACTAGCGACGGACCAAGAGACCCAGTACTTC.

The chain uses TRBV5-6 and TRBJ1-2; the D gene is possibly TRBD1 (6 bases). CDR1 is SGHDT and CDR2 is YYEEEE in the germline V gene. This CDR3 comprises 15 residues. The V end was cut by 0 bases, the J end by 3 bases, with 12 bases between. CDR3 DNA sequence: TGTGCCAGCAGCTTGGACGGGAGGGGGGACTATGGCTACACCTTC. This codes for CASSLDGRGDYGYTF.

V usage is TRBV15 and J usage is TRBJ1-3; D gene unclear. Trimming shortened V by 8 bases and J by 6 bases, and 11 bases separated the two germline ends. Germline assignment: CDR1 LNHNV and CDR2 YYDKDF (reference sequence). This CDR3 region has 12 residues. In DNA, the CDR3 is TGTGCCACCGGCTACAGTGCAAACACCATATATTTT. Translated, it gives CATGYSANTIYF.

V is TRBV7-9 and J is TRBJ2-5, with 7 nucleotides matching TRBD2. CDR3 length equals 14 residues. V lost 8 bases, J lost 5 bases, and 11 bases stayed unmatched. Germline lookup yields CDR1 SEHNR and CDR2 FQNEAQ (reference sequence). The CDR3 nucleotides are TGTGCCAGCCGCCTTGTTGGGGGAGGGGAGACCCAGTACTTC. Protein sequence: CASRLVGGGETQYF.